This TCR beta chain was profiled in a study of Graves' ophthalmopathy and Graves' hyperthyroidism. This clonotype was detected ten times or more. From RNA, the CDR3 regions of TCR beta chains were amplified and sequenced. Scientists carried out first-round RT-PCR using HTBI primers and then a second-round multiplex PCR. TCRdb passed the multiplex PCR reads through MiXCR, listing each CDR3 protein once. This table holds 660,000 or so distinct CDR3 sequences, about 38% found once. From germline, CDR1 is LNHDA and CDR2 SQIVND (reference sequence). This CDR3 is 16 amino acids long. Trimming left V 6 bases short and J 6 bases short, with 21 bases between.

Sequencing used peripheral blood. The V call is TRBV19, the J call TRBJ1-5; tentatively, D is TRBD1 (6 bases). The clonotype was recovered from an adult man with Graves' ophthalmopathy. Written as DNA, the CDR3 is TGTGCCAGTAGGCTATTTTTTACAGGGAAGGCTCAGCCCCAGCATTTT. It specifies CASRLFFTGKAQPQHF.